The 27 T cell receptor beta chains below were found in one sample sequenced in a study of blood T cell repertoires in COVID-19 (dated by TCRdb to 2020 to 2022). The library came from the immunoSEQ multiplex PCR assay. TCRdb mirrors the immuneACCESS table, restricted to in-frame sequences. Some clones are absent from its copies; in checked studies, under half trace to an unresolved V gene, and the reason for the others is unknown. In all, the sample holds approximately 300,000 clones, and around 87% of those were seen once. Approximately 5% of the sample belongs to the ten largest clones. What was sequenced was PBMCs or T cells enriched from blood (not recorded which). The receptors come from a woman aged 25 to 39 who had recovered from COVID-19.

V usage is TRBV28 and J usage is TRBJ1-1; D remains ambiguous. CDR3 size: 13 residues. Trimming cost V 3 bases and J 2 bases, with 7 bases left between them. Germline CDR1 is MDHEN and CDR2 is SYDVKM. The CDR3 reads CASSFRFNTEAFF. DNA of the CDR3: TGTGCCAGCAGTTTCAGGTTCAACACTGAAGCTTTCTTT.

V usage is TRBV2 and J usage is TRBJ1-2; unclear D gene. CDR1 SNHLY and CDR2 FYNNEI come from the germline V gene. Trimming removed 7 bases at V and 4 bases at J, with 7 bases between. CDR3 length equals 11 residues. The CDR3 sequence: CASTVIYGYTF. The CDR3 DNA reads as TGTGCCAGCACCGTTATCTATGGCTACACCTTC.

The chain employs TRBV5-1 and TRBJ2-6; D gene ambiguous. The CDR3 consists of 16 residues. Germline loops: CDR1 SGHRS, CDR2 YFSETQ. Trimming cost V 4 bases and J 0 bases, with 11 bases left between them. The CDR3 reads CASSLYSGSGANVLTF. The CDR3 nucleotides read TGCGCCAGCAGCCTATACAGTGGCTCTGGGGCCAACGTCCTGACTTTC. Full variable domain (missing parts from reference TRBV5-1 and TRBJ2-6): KAGVTQTPRYLIKTRGQQVTLSCSPISGHRSVSWYQQTPGQGLQFLFEYFSETQRNKGNFPGRFSGRQFSNSRSEMNVSTLELGDSALYLCASSLYSGSGANVLTFGAGSRLTVL.

The chain uses TRBV9 and TRBJ1-2; 8 bases map to TRBD1. The CDR3 covers 18 residues. The V and J ends lost 5 bases and 1 base, in that order; junction bases with no gene match: 16. CDR1 and CDR2 from the germline V gene are SGDLS and YYNGEE. CDR3 in DNA: TGTGCCAGCAGTCCAGACCTACCCAGGGGGCGCGATAACTATGGCTACACCTTC. Its translation: CASSPDLPRGRDNYGYTF.

The chain is built from TRBV24-1 and TRBJ2-1; D remains unclear. V was shortened by 3 bases and J by 5 bases, with 10 bases between the two germline ends. CDR3 length: 14 residues. Germline V gives CDR1 KGHDR, CDR2 SFDVKD. The chain's CDR3 is CATSDPTSDNEQFF. CDR3 sequence (DNA): TGTGCCACCAGTGATCCCACCTCGGACAATGAGCAGTTCTTC.

The chain employs TRBV5-8 and TRBJ1-2; maybe TRBD1 (6 bases). Between the trimmed V and J ends, which lost 2 bases and 2 bases, there was a span of 13 bases. Germline V lookup: CDR1 SGHTS, CDR2 YDEGEE. The CDR3 length is 15 residues. Here the CDR3 DNA reads TGTGCCAGCAGCTTATTCGTAGGGACAAACTATGGCTACACCTTC. This codes for CASSLFVGTNYGYTF.

The chain employs TRBV12-3 or TRBV12-4 and TRBJ1-2; D is unclear. Trimming removed 4 bases from V and 4 bases from J, with 7 bases in between. The length of the CDR3 is 12 residues. The CDR3 sequence is CASSSGGYGYTF. In DNA form, the CDR3 reads TGTGCCAGCAGTTCCGGCGGCTATGGCTACACCTTC.

The CDR3 sequence is CASSVEQGPYGYTF. The CDR3, as DNA: TGTGCCAGCAGCGTAGAACAGGGACCCTATGGCTACACCTTC. The rearrangement uses TRBV9 and TRBJ1-2; tentative D call: TRBD1 (6 bases). CDR1 and CDR2 (germline): SGDLS, YYNGEE. The V end was cut by 0 bases, the J end by 4 bases, with 10 bases between. This CDR3 spans 14 amino acids.

The rearrangement uses TRBV25-1 and TRBJ2-1; a possible D gene is TRBD1 (5 bases). This CDR3 region has 18 residues. Germline V gives CDR1 MGHDK, CDR2 SYGVNS. Between the trimmed V and J ends, which lost 5 bases and 0 bases, there was a span of 20 bases. The CDR3 reads CASSKIQVLQSSYNEQFF. CDR3 in DNA: TGTGCCAGCAGTAAAATACAGGTTCTCCAGAGCTCCTACAATGAGCAGTTCTTC.

The chain joins TRBV29-1 to TRBJ2-7, with 8 bases aligning to TRBD1. Germline V lookup: CDR1 SQVTM, CDR2 ANQGSEA. The CDR3 has 14 amino acids. Losses at the gene ends were 5 bases for V and 2 bases for J; bases not matched to a gene: 8. In DNA form, the CDR3 reads TGCAGCGTTCCCCGGACAGGGAAACCCTACGAGCAGTACTTC. Translation gives CSVPRTGKPYEQYF.

The chain carries TRBV6-1 and TRBJ1-2; D ambiguous. Germline V gene lookup returns CDR1 MNHNS and CDR2 SASEGT. The CDR3 loop spans 11 amino acids. Deletions cut 3 bases from V and 5 bases from J, with 4 bases between. The CDR3 protein is CASSDRYGYTF. CDR3 DNA sequence: TGTGCCAGCAGTGATCGTTATGGCTACACCTTC.

This clone has only one observation. V and J are TRBV15 and TRBJ2-5, with D unclear. Trimming shortened V by 0 bases and J by 5 bases, and 7 bases separated the two germline ends. Per germline, CDR1 LNHNV and CDR2 YYDKDF (reference sequence). CDR3 size: 13 residues. CDR3 nucleotides: TGTGCCACCAGCAGAGATCCGGAGGAGACCCAGTACTTC. It specifies CATSRDPEETQYF.

This chain uses TRBV5-4 with TRBJ1-2; 10 bases are a match to TRBD1. CDR3 length: 15 amino acids. Germline values: CDR1 SGHNT, CDR2 YYREEE (reference sequence). Trimming took 4 bases from V and 8 from J; bases not matched to a gene: 11. DNA for the CDR3: TGTGCCAGCAGCGATCCTGGGGGGACAGGGGTAGGCTACACCTTC. It is translated as CASSDPGGTGVGYTF.

The table lists this clone with a count of one. The rearrangement joins TRBV28 to TRBJ2-7; a weak D match, TRBD1 (5 bases). Trimming removed 5 bases at V and 0 bases at J, with 14 bases between. CDR3 length equals 15 residues. Germline lookup yields CDR1 MDHEN and CDR2 SYDVKM. CDR3 amino acids: CASSVQQVPSYEQYF. CDR3 coding DNA: TGTGCCAGCAGTGTTCAACAGGTCCCCTCCTACGAGCAGTACTTC.

V usage is TRBV19 and J usage is TRBJ1-2; unclear D gene. The CDR3 totals 13 residues. V dropped 7 bases and J dropped 4 bases, with 13 bases sitting between them. CDR1 is LNHDA, CDR2 SQIVND, per germline (reference sequence). The CDR3 reads CASTTGEGYGYTF. Here the CDR3 DNA reads TGTGCCAGTACAACGGGTGAAGGCTATGGCTACACCTTC.

The chain employs TRBV19 and TRBJ1-2; 9 bases fit TRBD1. Germline V CDR1 and CDR2: LNHDA, SQIVND (reference sequence). This CDR3 comprises 16 residues. The V gene end was trimmed by 7 bases and the J gene end by 4 bases; junction bases not matched to a gene: 13. Written as DNA, the CDR3 is TGTGCCAGTAATGGGGAGACCGGGACAGGGACCTATGGCTACACCTTC. Translated: CASNGETGTGTYGYTF.

The CDR3 sequence is CASSPGTGGVQPQHF. The CDR3 nucleotides are TGTGCCAGCAGTCCAGGGACAGGGGGGGTTCAGCCCCAGCATTTT. This chain uses TRBV28 with TRBJ1-5; 11 nucleotides agree with TRBD1. CDR1 is MDHEN, CDR2 SYDVKM, per germline. The CDR3 contains 15 residues. J gave up 6 bases and V 5 bases, and 6 bases lay outside the gene matches.

V is TRBV4-2 and J is TRBJ2-3; possible D gene TRBD2, 6 bases. This CDR3 region has 14 residues. V was clipped by 4 bases and J by 3 bases, with 11 bases between them. In germline, CDR1 is LGHNA, CDR2 YNFKEQ. The CDR3 protein is CASSRGRGTDTQYF. As DNA, the CDR3 is TGTGCCAGCAGCCGCGGCCGGGGGACAGATACGCAGTATTTT.

The chain has TRBV21-1 and TRBJ1-2; the table's D call, TRBD1, has no DNA check behind it. TRBV21-1 is described as a pseudogene. The CDR3 runs to 13 residues. The CDR3 region is CASSKRNRYGYTF. The CDR3 region has the DNA TGTGCCAGCAGCAAACGGAACAGGTATGGCTACACCTTC.

The chain has TRBV5-1 and TRBJ1-1; no clear D. CDR3 length: 13 residues. The V gene's germline CDR1 is SGHRS and CDR2 YFSETQ. V lost 0 bases, J lost 8 bases, and 11 bases lay in between. CDR3 nucleotide sequence: TGCGCCAGCAGCTTGGCTCGAGACTCCGAAGCTTTCTTT. This gives the protein CASSLARDSEAFF.

V and J are TRBV7-8 and TRBJ1-4; 8 bases are shared with TRBD1. V was clipped by 4 bases and J by 5 bases; unmatched bases: 6. Germline V CDR1 and CDR2: SGHVS, FQNEAQ. This CDR3 is 15 amino acids long. CDR3 nucleotides: TGTGCCAGCAGCTCCCTGACAGGGGACAATGAAAAACTGTTTTTT. Translating it yields CASSSLTGDNEKLFF.

V gene TRBV19 combines with J gene TRBJ1-2; D possibly corresponds to TRBD1 (6 bases). Germline assignment: CDR1 LNHDA and CDR2 SQIVND (reference sequence). Trimming removed 8 bases at V and 4 bases at J, with 17 bases between. The CDR3 consists of 14 residues. In DNA, the CDR3 is TGTGCCAGTGAATCAGGGGTGCCGACCTATGGCTACACCTTC. Translated, it gives CASESGVPTYGYTF.

The V and J genes are TRBV28 and TRBJ1-3; D is perhaps TRBD1 (6 bases). Germline V gives CDR1 MDHEN, CDR2 SYDVKM. V dropped 2 bases and J dropped 8 bases, with 10 bases sitting between them. This CDR3 region has 13 residues. CDR3 in amino acids: CASSLGPGDTIYF. The CDR3 DNA reads as TGTGCCAGCAGTTTAGGACCAGGGGACACCATATATTTT.

The rearrangement uses TRBV10-3 and TRBJ2-1, with 11 bases that match TRBD1. V shed 5 bases and J 6 bases; nucleotides not matched to a gene: 12. The CDR3 is 17 amino acids. Germline V gene lookup returns CDR1 ENHRY and CDR2 SYGVKD. The CDR3 loop is CAISSLPAGQGGNEQFF. For the CDR3, the DNA is TGTGCCATCAGTTCTCTGCCCGCGGGACAGGGGGGCAATGAGCAGTTCTTC.

This chain joins TRBV7-2 and TRBJ1-1, with a tentative D call TRBD1 (6 bases). The CDR3 extends over 15 amino acids. Between the trimmed V and J ends, which lost 3 bases and 2 bases, there was a span of 13 bases. CDR1 and CDR2 from the germline V gene are SGHTA and FQGNSA. DNA of the CDR3: TGTGCCAGCAGCTTTCGGGGGGCACCAAACACTGAAGCTTTCTTT. Amino acids: CASSFRGAPNTEAFF. Complete variable domain (other parts from reference TRBV7-2 and TRBJ1-1): GAGVSQSPSNKVTEKGKDVELRCDPISGHTALYWYRQSLGQGLEFLIYFQGNSAPDKSGLPSDRFSAERTGGSVSTLTIQRTQQEDSAVYLCASSFRGAPNTEAFFGQGTRLTVV.

The CDR3 region has the DNA TGTGCCAGCTCATTAGACAGCGTCGGAGAAAAACTGTTTTTT. Its translation is CASSLDSVGEKLFF. This chain joins TRBV18 and TRBJ1-4, with D maybe TRBD1 (5 bases). V shed 5 bases and J shed 8 bases, with 15 bases lying between them. This CDR3 is 14 amino acids long. The germline gives CDR1 KGHSH, CDR2 LQKENI.

The chain carries TRBV7-9 and TRBJ2-5; TRBD2 aligns across 15 bases. Germline V gene lookup returns CDR1 SEHNR and CDR2 FQNEAQ (reference sequence). V shed 5 bases, J shed 4 bases, and the junction held 2 bases outside the gene matches. This CDR3 has 15 amino acids. DNA for the CDR3: TGTGCCAGCAGCCCGGGACTAGCGGGGGGAGAGACCCAGTACTTC. It translates to CASSPGLAGGETQYF.